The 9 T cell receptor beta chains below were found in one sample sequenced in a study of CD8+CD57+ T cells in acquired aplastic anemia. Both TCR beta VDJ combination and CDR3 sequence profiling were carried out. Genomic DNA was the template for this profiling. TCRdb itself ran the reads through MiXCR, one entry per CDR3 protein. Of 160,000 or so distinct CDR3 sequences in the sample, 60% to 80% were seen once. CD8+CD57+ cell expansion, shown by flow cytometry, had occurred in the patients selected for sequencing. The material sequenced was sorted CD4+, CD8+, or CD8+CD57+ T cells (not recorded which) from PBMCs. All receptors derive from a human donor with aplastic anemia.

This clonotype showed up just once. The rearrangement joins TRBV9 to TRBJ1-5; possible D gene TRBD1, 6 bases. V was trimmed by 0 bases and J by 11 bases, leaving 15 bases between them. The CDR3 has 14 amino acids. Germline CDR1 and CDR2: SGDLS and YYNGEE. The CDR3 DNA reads TGTGCCAGCAGCGTAGCGGGGGGCCAAGAGACCCAGCATTTT. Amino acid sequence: CASSVAGGQETQHF.

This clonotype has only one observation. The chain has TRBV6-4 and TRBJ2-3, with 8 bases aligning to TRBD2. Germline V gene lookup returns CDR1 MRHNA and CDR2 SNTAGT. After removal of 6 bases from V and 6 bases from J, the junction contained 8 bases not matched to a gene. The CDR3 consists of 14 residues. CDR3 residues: CASSEGLEGDTQYF. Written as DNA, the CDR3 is TGTGCCAGCAGCGAGGGACTAGAGGGCGATACGCAGTATTTT.

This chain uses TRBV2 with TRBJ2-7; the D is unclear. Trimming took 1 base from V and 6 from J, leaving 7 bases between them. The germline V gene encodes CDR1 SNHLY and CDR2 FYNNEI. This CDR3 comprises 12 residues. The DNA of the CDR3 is TGTGCCAGCAGTGAAGTGGGATTCGAGCAGTACTTC. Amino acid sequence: CASSEVGFEQYF.

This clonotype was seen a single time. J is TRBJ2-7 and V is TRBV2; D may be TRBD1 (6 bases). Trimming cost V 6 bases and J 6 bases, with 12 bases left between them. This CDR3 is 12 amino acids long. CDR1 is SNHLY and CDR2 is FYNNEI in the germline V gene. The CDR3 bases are TGTGCCAGCAGAGCAGGGGTTGGCGAGCAGTACTTC. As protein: CASRAGVGEQYF.

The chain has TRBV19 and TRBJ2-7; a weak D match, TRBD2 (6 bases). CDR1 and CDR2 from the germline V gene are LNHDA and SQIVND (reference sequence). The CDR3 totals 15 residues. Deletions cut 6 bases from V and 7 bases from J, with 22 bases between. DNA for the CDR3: TGTGCCAGTAGCCCAACGGGACTCACGCCGGGAGAGCAGTACTTC. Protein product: CASSPTGLTPGEQYF.

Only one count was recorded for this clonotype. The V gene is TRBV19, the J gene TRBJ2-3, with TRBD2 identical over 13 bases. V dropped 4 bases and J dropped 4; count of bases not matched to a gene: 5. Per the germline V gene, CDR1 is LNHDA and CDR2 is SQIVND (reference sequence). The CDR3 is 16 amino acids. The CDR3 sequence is CASSTGLAGKSDTQYF. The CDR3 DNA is TGTGCCAGTAGTACGGGACTAGCGGGAAAGTCAGATACGCAGTATTTT.

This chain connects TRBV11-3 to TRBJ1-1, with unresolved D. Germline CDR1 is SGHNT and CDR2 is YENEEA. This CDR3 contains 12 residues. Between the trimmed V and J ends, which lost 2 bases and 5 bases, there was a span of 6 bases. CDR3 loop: CASSLLQTEAFF. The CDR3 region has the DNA TGTGCCAGCAGCTTATTGCAGACTGAAGCTTTCTTT. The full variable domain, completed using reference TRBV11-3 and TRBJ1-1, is EAGVVQSPRYKIIEKKQPVAFWCNPISGHNTLYWYLQNLGQGPELLIRYENEEAVDDSQLPKDRFSAERLKGVDSTLKIQPAELGDSAVYLCASSLLQTEAFFGQGTRLTVV.

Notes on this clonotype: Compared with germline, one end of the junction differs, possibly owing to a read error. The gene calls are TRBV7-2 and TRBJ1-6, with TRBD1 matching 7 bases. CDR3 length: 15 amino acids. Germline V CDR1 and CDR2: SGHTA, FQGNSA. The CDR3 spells CASSLGAAQGSLLHF. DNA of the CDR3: TGTGCCAGCAGCTTAGGGGCGGCACAGGGGTCACTCCTCCACTTT.

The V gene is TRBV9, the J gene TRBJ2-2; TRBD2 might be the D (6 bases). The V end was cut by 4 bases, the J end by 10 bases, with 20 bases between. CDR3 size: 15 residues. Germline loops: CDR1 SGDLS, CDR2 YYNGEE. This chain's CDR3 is CASSPQGGGAAELFF. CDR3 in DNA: TGTGCCAGCAGCCCTCAGGGCGGAGGGGCCGCGGAGCTGTTTTTT. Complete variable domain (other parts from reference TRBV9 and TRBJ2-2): DSGVTQTPKHLITATGQRVTLRCSPRSGDLSVYWYQQSLDQGLQFLIQYYNGEERAKGNILERFSAQQFPDLHSELNLSSLELGDSALYFCASSPQGGGAAELFFGEGSRLTVL.